The 19 T cell receptor beta chains below all came from one sample that was sequenced in a study of human T cells and chemical hapten exposure. The time point was: patch test 3, about 24 weeks after DPC sensitization. Treatment meaning: therapeutic diphenylcyclopropenone sensitization with weekly scalp DPC. Each CDR3 protein is one row after TCRdb ran MiXCR on the RACE reads. The sample has 50,000 to 75,000 distinct CDR3 sequences; approximately 11% are singletons. Sequenced here: whole blood, sampled in connection with sensitization to the hapten diphenylcyclopropenone (DPC). The receptor set was obtained from a woman aged 25-40 years with alopecia areata. Some clones in this sample may be carry-over from other donors' samples.

This clonotype was picked up many times. The chain carries TRBV6-6 and TRBJ1-2, with 11 bases aligning to TRBD1. V trimming: 7 bases; J trimming: 6 bases; junction bases outside the gene matches: 10. The germline CDR1 and CDR2 sequences are MNHNY and SVGAGI (reference sequence). The CDR3 contains 15 residues. The CDR3 reads CASTQRDRGWDGYTF. The CDR3 DNA reads as TGTGCCAGCACCCAGAGGGACAGGGGGTGGGATGGCTACACCTTC.

The rearrangement uses TRBV20-1 and TRBJ2-7; TRBD2 might be the D (6 bases). The CDR3 is 11 residues long. V was shortened by 3 bases and J by 7 bases, with 10 bases between the two germline ends. Germline V gene sequence: CDR1 DFQATT, CDR2 SNEGSKA (reference sequence). CDR3 in DNA: TGCAGTGCTAGGCCTGGGGGGGAGCAGTACTTC. Its protein is CSARPGGEQYF.

The chain combines TRBV2 with TRBJ2-7, with TRBD2 matching 13 bases. This CDR3 is built from 15 residues. The ends lost 6 bases at V and 3 bases at J; junction bases unmatched: 5. Germline values: CDR1 SNHLY, CDR2 FYNNEI. The CDR3 nucleotides are TGTGCCAGCAGGGACGGGACTAGCGGGATCTACGAGCAGTACTTC. Its protein is CASRDGTSGIYEQYF.

The V gene is TRBV7-9, the J gene TRBJ2-5; TRBD1 might be the D (7 bases). V was trimmed by 5 bases and J by 1 base, leaving 11 bases between them. Germline V gene data show CDR1 as SEHNR and CDR2 as FQNEAQ (reference sequence). CDR3 length equals 14 residues. The CDR3 protein is CASSRGTAQETQYF. Here the CDR3 DNA reads TGTGCCAGCAGCCGCGGGACAGCCCAAGAGACCCAGTACTTC.

The V call is TRBV29-1, the J call TRBJ2-3; 11 bases are shared with TRBD2. Germline loops: CDR1 SQVTM, CDR2 ANQGSEA. CDR3 length equals 14 residues. After removal of 7 bases from V and 5 bases from J, the junction contained 8 bases not matched to a gene. The CDR3 spells CSAQPGLAEDTQYF. The DNA for the CDR3 is TGCAGCGCTCAACCGGGACTAGCGGAAGATACGCAGTATTTT.

This clonotype occurred a few times. This chain's CDR3 is CASSFGFANPETQYF. The CDR3 DNA is TGTGCCAGCAGCTTCGGTTTCGCTAACCCGGAGACCCAGTACTTC. The chain carries TRBV11-2 and TRBJ2-5; D gene ambiguous. The CDR3 spans 15 residues. V lost 3 bases to trimming and J lost 5 bases, with 16 bases between them. Germline V gene sequence: CDR1 SGHAT, CDR2 FQNNGV.

This clonotype was seen many times. This sequence joins TRBV5-1 and TRBJ1-1, with 9 bases fitting TRBD1. Germline V gene lookup returns CDR1 SGHRS and CDR2 YFSETQ. CDR3 length: 13 amino acids. J lost 7 bases, V lost 1 base, and 2 bases had no gene match. The DNA of the CDR3 is TGCGCCAGCAGCTTGCAGGGACAGGGTGAAGCTTTCTTT. Its translation: CASSLQGQGEAFF.

In this sample, this clonotype turned up many times. The rearrangement links TRBV7-8 to TRBJ2-7; 8 nucleotides line up with TRBD2. Germline lookup yields CDR1 SGHVS and CDR2 FQNEAQ. The CDR3 is made up of 15 amino acids. With V trimmed by 8 bases and J by 6 bases, 15 bases remained unmatched. The CDR3 spells CASGSGTSYSGEQYF. CDR3 bases: TGTGCCAGCGGTTCCGGGACTAGTTATTCGGGCGAGCAGTACTTC. Using reference TRBV7-8 and TRBJ2-7 for the parts outside the CDR3, the full variable domain is GAGVSQSPRYKVAKRGQDVALRCDPISGHVSLFWYQQALGQGPEFLTYFQNEAQLDKSGLPSDRFFAERPEGSVSTLKIQRTQQEDSAVYLCASGSGTSYSGEQYFGPGTRLTVT.

The chain has TRBV29-1 and TRBJ2-7; 7 nucleotides line up with TRBD2. V lost 6 bases and J lost 0; bases outside the gene matches: 5. CDR1 is SQVTM and CDR2 is ANQGSEA in the germline V gene. This CDR3 spans 13 amino acids. The CDR3 here is CSVGGTTSYEQYF. The CDR3 coding sequence is TGCAGCGTGGGGGGGACCACCTCCTACGAGCAGTACTTC.

This clonotype was recorded many times. The chain recombines TRBV7-2 with TRBJ2-7; a weak D match, TRBD2 (6 bases). V was cut by 3 bases and J by 4 bases, with 16 bases left in between. This CDR3 contains 15 residues. CDR1 is SGHTA, CDR2 FQGNSA, per germline. CDR3 residues: CASSLGREPEYEQYF. The CDR3 nucleotides read TGTGCCAGCAGCTTGGGTCGGGAGCCAGAATACGAGCAGTACTTC.

CDR3 coding DNA: TGTGCCAGCAGCTTTACTGGGACCCACGAGCAGTACTTC. As protein: CASSFTGTHEQYF. The chain links TRBV7-2 to TRBJ2-7, with D perhaps matching TRBD1 or TRBD2 (5 bases each). CDR1 and CDR2 from the germline V gene are SGHTA and FQGNSA. The CDR3 is 13 residues long. The V end lost 3 bases, the J end lost 5 bases, and 11 bases lay between the germline ends. Full variable domain (outside the CDR3, taken from reference TRBV7-2 and TRBJ2-7): GAGVSQSPSNKVTEKGKDVELRCDPISGHTALYWYRQSLGQGLEFLIYFQGNSAPDKSGLPSDRFSAERTGGSVSTLTIQRTQQEDSAVYLCASSFTGTHEQYFGPGTRLTVT.

DNA of the CDR3: TGTGCCAGCAGGGAAGCTGCGACTTCCTACAATGAGCAGTTCTTC. Its protein is CASREAATSYNEQFF. This chain connects TRBV11-2 to TRBJ2-1; D not resolved. The CDR3 consists of 15 residues. CDR1 is SGHAT and CDR2 is FQNNGV in the germline V gene. V was pared by 6 bases and J by 1 base, with 13 bases between.

This clonotype was seen many times. The rearrangement links TRBV7-3 to TRBJ1-1; TRBD1 matches 7 bases. Germline V gene sequence: CDR1 SGHTA, CDR2 FQGTGA. This CDR3 is 14 amino acids long. V was clipped by 2 bases and J by 1 base; unmatched bases: 1. The CDR3 here is CASSLAGGNTEAFF. CDR3 nucleotides: TGTGCCAGCAGCTTAGCAGGGGGGAACACTGAAGCTTTCTTT.

This rearrangement joins TRBV11-2 to TRBJ2-1; no firm D call. Germline V gene data show CDR1 as SGHAT and CDR2 as FQNNGV. This CDR3 contains 14 residues. Trimming pared 5 bases from V and 5 bases from J, leaving 13 bases between. DNA of the CDR3: TGTGCCAGCAGCCTTCGACGCGTGAACAATGAGCAGTTCTTC. Translating it yields CASSLRRVNNEQFF.

This clonotype was found a few times. The chain carries TRBV3-1 and TRBJ2-1; tentative D call: TRBD2 (6 bases). There are 15 residues in the CDR3. Trimming removed 0 bases at V and 5 bases at J, with 11 bases between. The germline gives CDR1 LGHDT, CDR2 YNNKEL (reference sequence). The CDR3 is CASSQEWRGDNEQFF. CDR3 sequence (DNA): TGTGCCAGCAGCCAAGAATGGAGGGGTGACAATGAGCAGTTCTTC.

In its sample, this clonotype was seen a few times. The chain joins TRBV19 to TRBJ2-7; no definite D call. This CDR3 contains 13 residues. V was pared by 5 bases and J by 7 bases, with 15 bases between. The germline gives CDR1 LNHDA, CDR2 SQIVND (reference sequence). For the CDR3, the DNA is TGTGCCAGTAGTGTAGGGATCCACGGTGAGCAGTACTTC. It codes for CASSVGIHGEQYF.

The chain uses TRBV6-6 and TRBJ2-5; 16 bases align to TRBD2. The CDR3 length is 22 residues. V lost 1 base, J lost 5 bases, and 19 bases stayed unmatched. CDR1 and CDR2 from the germline V gene are MNHNY and SVGAGI (reference sequence). CDR3 nucleotide sequence: TGTGCCAGCAGTTACTTCGATCCTATTATGCCGGGACTAGCGGGAGGGCGGGAGACCCAGTACTTC. Translating gives CASSYFDPIMPGLAGGRETQYF.

This CDR3 is CASSYSNRDPYEQYF. DNA for the CDR3: TGTGCCAGCAGTTACTCGAACAGGGACCCCTACGAGCAGTACTTC. This chain connects TRBV6-5 to TRBJ2-7, with D tentatively TRBD1 (6 bases). Germline values: CDR1 MNHEY, CDR2 SVGAGI. The CDR3 covers 15 residues. V was clipped by 0 bases and J by 2 bases, with 11 bases between them.

V gene TRBV2 combines with J gene TRBJ2-7; TRBD1 aligns across 9 bases. The CDR3 extends over 15 amino acids. Losses at the gene ends were 2 bases for V and 4 bases for J; bases not matched to a gene: 6. The V gene's germline CDR1 is SNHLY and CDR2 FYNNEI. CDR3 residues: CASSELRGTGYEQYF. CDR3 nucleotides: TGTGCCAGCAGTGAATTAAGAGGGACAGGGTACGAGCAGTACTTC.